This T cell receptor beta chain is drawn from a study of glioma-infiltrating T cells. Study findings and constraints: CDR3 overlap between tissue and blood was very small.

Using RNA template, CDR3s of TCR alpha and beta were amplified with iRepertoire arm-PCR. One-step reverse transcription and amplification started from around 100-400 ng of tissue mRNA or PBMC total RNA. Via MiXCR, TCRdb re-called the multiplex PCR reads, giving one row per CDR3 protein. The sample includes roughly 100,000 distinct CDR3 sequences, 35% to 50% of them seen just once. On this clonotype: Antigen: not known. This may arise from a read error, as a much more abundant clone is one base away.

The CDR3 is made up of 16 amino acids. The germline V gene has CDR1 LNHDA and CDR2 SQIVND (reference sequence). The sequencing input was glioma tissue, nonneoplastic brain tissue, or PBMCs (not recorded which). The chain recombines TRBV19 with TRBJ2-2, with 10 bases matching TRBD2. The clonotype was recovered from a human donor with low-grade glioma or glioblastoma, undergoing nonglioma brain surgery, or in good health (not recorded which). As DNA, the CDR3 is TGTGCCAGTAGTCCAGATAGCGGGAGGTTCACCGGGGAGCTGGTTTTT. Translating it yields CASSPDSGRFTGELVF.